One and the same sample provided the 10 T cell receptor beta chains below, sequenced in a study of control samples from healthy donors and cancer patients. Only in-frame clones appear in the TCRdb table, and some are missing; sequencing was by immunoSEQ multiplex PCR. The data contain roughly 100,000 clones, around nine tenths of them singletons. The source material was PBMCs. The receptors stem from a man in his 60s with lung cancer.

This chain uses TRBV10-2 with TRBJ1-2; no reliable D call. V lost 6 bases and J 2 bases, leaving 10 bases between the germline ends. The CDR3 has 13 amino acids. Germline V lookup: CDR1 WSHSY, CDR2 SAAADI. CDR3 coding DNA: TGCGCCAGCAGCCGAGCGGGGAACTATGGCTACACCTTC. This gives the protein CASSRAGNYGYTF.

The chain joins TRBV25-1 to TRBJ2-2; D not certain. Germline V CDR1 and CDR2: MGHDK, SYGVNS. The CDR3 extends over 15 amino acids. V lost 5 bases and J 0 bases, leaving 10 bases between the germline ends. In DNA form, the CDR3 reads TGTGCCAGCAGTCCGCACGGGTCGAACACCGGGGAGCTGTTTTTT. Its translation is CASSPHGSNTGELFF.

CDR3 loop: CASSARTGGQETQYF. The CDR3 nucleotides are TGTGCCAGCAGCGCCCGGACAGGGGGCCAAGAGACCCAGTACTTC. The chain is built from TRBV9 and TRBJ2-5; TRBD1 matches at 10 bases. Germline V gene sequence: CDR1 SGDLS, CDR2 YYNGEE. The CDR3 is made up of 15 amino acids. The J segment lost 1 base and the V segment lost 3 bases, leaving 3 bases of the junction unmatched.

This chain links TRBV5-1 with TRBJ2-3; TRBD1 matches 9 bases. CDR3 length equals 16 residues. Germline V gene data show CDR1 as SGHRS and CDR2 as YFSETQ. V gave up 4 bases and J gave up 0 bases; unmatched junction bases: 6. The CDR3 sequence: CASSRLGQGSTDTQYF. Written as DNA, the CDR3 is TGCGCCAGCAGCCGACTTGGACAGGGGAGCACAGATACGCAGTATTTT.

This clone was recorded once. The V gene is TRBV6-1, the J gene TRBJ2-3; unclear D gene. Germline V gives CDR1 MNHNS, CDR2 SASEGT. Deletions cut 3 bases from V and 0 bases from J, with 10 bases between. This CDR3 is 15 amino acids long. The CDR3 reads CASSDDFRSTDTQYF. The CDR3 nucleotides read TGTGCCAGCAGTGATGATTTTCGAAGCACAGATACGCAGTATTTT.

This clone turned up a few times. The chain has TRBV4-1 and TRBJ2-1; 13 positions match TRBD2. This CDR3 is built from 15 residues. Germline lookup yields CDR1 MGHRA and CDR2 YSYEKL. V was clipped by 4 bases and J by 4 bases; unmatched bases: 1. The CDR3 DNA reads TGCGCCAGCAGCCGACTAGCGGGGGGATACAATGAGCAGTTCTTC. Protein: CASSRLAGGYNEQFF.

This clone has just a few counts. The chain has TRBV6-5 and TRBJ1-1, with 8 positions matching TRBD1. The CDR3 length is 12 residues. Germline trimming cut 2 bases from V and 10 bases from J; bases unmatched to any gene: 3. CDR1 MNHEY and CDR2 SVGAGI come from the germline V gene. CDR3 sequence: CASSYGQGRAFF. CDR3 DNA: TGTGCCAGCAGTTACGGACAGGGCAGAGCTTTCTTT.

V gene TRBV2 combines with J gene TRBJ2-2, with a weak D call TRBD2 (6 bases). Per the germline V gene, CDR1 is SNHLY and CDR2 is FYNNEI. The V end was cut by 0 bases, the J end by 6 bases, with 17 bases between. The CDR3 is made up of 17 amino acids. For the CDR3, the DNA is TGTGCCAGCAGTGAAGCGCTTCGTTGGGGGGTTGCCGGGGAGCTGTTTTTT. This gives the protein CASSEALRWGVAGELFF.

This clone was seen only once. The gene calls are TRBV19 and TRBJ2-5; the D gene could be TRBD1 or TRBD2 (6 bases each). Germline CDR1 reads LNHDA; CDR2 reads SQIVND (reference sequence). This CDR3 has 14 amino acids. Between the trimmed V and J ends, which lost 5 bases and 4 bases, there was a span of 14 bases. CDR3: CASSVQGLGETQYF. DNA for the CDR3: TGTGCCAGTAGTGTACAGGGACTGGGAGAGACCCAGTACTTC.

This clone was observed a handful of times. The genes are TRBV5-1 and TRBJ2-3; 7 nucleotides line up with TRBD1. V was clipped by 9 bases and J by 2 bases; unmatched bases: 12. CDR1 and CDR2 (germline): SGHRS, YFSETQ. The CDR3 consists of 15 residues. The CDR3 spells CATSIQGRATDTQYF. The CDR3 DNA is TGCGCCACCTCAATACAGGGGCGAGCCACAGATACGCAGTATTTT.